The entry that follows covers one TCR beta chain sequence. The data were taken from a study of shared clonotypes between healthy human individuals. Repertoires were generated with immunoSEQ multiplex PCR, while TCRdb's copy carries only in-frame clones and drops some. The top ten hold roughly 1.7% of the sample, which has about 2.2 million clones, over 85% seen once. Only CD45RO-negative cells positively selected for CCR7 counted as naive CD8 cells, so terminally differentiated effector memory CD45RA+ cells were excluded. The CDR3 extends over 15 amino acids. Germline V CDR1 and CDR2: SGHTA, FQGTGA. V gave up 5 bases and J gave up 2 bases, with 13 bases separating them.

The receptor was isolated from a man aged 18 to 29 in good health. Some clones in this sample may be carry-over from other donors' samples. The sequencing sample was made of naive CD8+ T cells from PBMCs. The gene calls are TRBV7-3 and TRBJ2-1; D not certain. The CDR3 reads CASSPGFLAYNEQFF. The CDR3 bases are TGTGCCAGCAGCCCCGGATTCCTAGCCTACAATGAGCAGTTCTTC.